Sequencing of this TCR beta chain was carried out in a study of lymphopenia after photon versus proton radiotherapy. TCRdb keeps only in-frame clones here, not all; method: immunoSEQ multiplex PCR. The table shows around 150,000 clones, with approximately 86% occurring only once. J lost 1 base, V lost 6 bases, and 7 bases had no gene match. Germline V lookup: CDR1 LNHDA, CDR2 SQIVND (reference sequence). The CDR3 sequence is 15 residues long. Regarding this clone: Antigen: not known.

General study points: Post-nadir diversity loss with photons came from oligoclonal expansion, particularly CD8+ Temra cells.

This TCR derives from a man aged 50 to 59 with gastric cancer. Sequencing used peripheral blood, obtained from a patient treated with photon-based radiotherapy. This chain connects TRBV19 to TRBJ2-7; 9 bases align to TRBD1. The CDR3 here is CASRPDRGASYEQYF. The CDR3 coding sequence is TGTGCCAGTAGGCCCGACAGGGGGGCATCCTACGAGCAGTACTTC.